This T cell receptor beta chain was recovered during a study of CD8 T cells in ankylosing spondylitis. Study-wide results and caveats: There was a TCR beta motif, made of fewer than 10 highly homologous variants, that appeared characteristic of ankylosing spondylitis blood. Past research had described some motif variants in reactive arthritis synovial fluid and blood.

Each TCR beta library was made by quantitative 5'-RACE that incorporated molecular barcodes. Via MiXCR, TCRdb re-called the 5' RACE reads, giving one row per CDR3 protein. The sample consists of fewer than 550,000 distinct CDR3 sequences, under 5.5% of them appearing once. As concerns this clonotype: The antigen is not known.

Trimming removed 7 bases from V and 7 bases from J, with 19 bases in between. The CDR3 has 14 residues. Germline values: CDR1 MNHEY, CDR2 SVGEGT. Sequencing input: blood, either unsorted or a sorted T cell fraction (not recorded which). The TCR comes from a male donor with ankylosing spondylitis. The chain joins TRBV6-2 or TRBV6-3 to TRBJ2-5, with D perhaps TRBD1 or TRBD2 (5 bases each). CDR3 nucleotide sequence: TGTGCCAGCACGGGGCTAGTCCACAGAGGGACCCAGTACTTC. Its protein is CASTGLVHRGTQYF.